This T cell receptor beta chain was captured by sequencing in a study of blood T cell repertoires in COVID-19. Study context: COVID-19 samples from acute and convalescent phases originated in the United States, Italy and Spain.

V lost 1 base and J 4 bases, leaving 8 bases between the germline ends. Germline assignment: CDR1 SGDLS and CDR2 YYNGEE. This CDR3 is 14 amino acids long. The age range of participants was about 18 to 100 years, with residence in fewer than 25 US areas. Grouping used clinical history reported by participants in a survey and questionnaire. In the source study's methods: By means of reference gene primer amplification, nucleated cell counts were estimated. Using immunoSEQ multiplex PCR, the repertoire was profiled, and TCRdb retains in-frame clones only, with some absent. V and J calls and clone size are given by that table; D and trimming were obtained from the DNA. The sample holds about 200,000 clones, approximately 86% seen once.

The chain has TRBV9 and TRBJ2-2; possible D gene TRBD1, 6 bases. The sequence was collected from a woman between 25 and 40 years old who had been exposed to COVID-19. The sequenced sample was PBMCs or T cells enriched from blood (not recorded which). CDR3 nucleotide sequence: TGTGCCAGCAGCGTAACAGGGACCACCGGGGAGCTGTTTTTT. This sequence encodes CASSVTGTTGELFF.